One and the same sample provided the 2 T cell receptor beta chains below, sequenced in a study of cytomegalovirus exposure and HLA in healthy donors. The PCR employed 60 Vbeta primers together with 13 Jbeta primers. Sequenced by immunoSEQ multiplex PCR; TCRdb stores in-frame clones only, minus some. The sample lists under 250,000 clones; over 75% were seen once. The material sequenced was PBMCs. The source is a boy between 5 and 17 years old in good health and CMV-seronegative.

The V gene is TRBV19, the J gene TRBJ1-1, with D tentatively TRBD1 (5 bases). The germline V gene has CDR1 LNHDA and CDR2 SQIVND (reference sequence). CDR3 length: 15 amino acids. V lost 3 bases to trimming and J lost 4 bases, with 15 bases between them. The CDR3 nucleotides are TGTGCCAGTAGTATTAAGGGGCGGGGGACCACTGAAGCTTTCTTT. This translates into CASSIKGRGTTEAFF.

The genes are TRBV10-3 and TRBJ2-7; tentatively, D is TRBD2 (5 bases). The V and J ends lost 0 bases and 5 bases respectively, with 8 bases between them. The CDR3 is made up of 13 amino acids. Germline V CDR1 and CDR2: ENHRY, SYGVKD. The CDR3 spells CAISESSGNEQYF. The CDR3 nucleotides read TGTGCCATCAGTGAGTCGAGCGGAAACGAGCAGTACTTC.